Below are 28 T cell receptor beta chains sequenced from a single sample in a study of control samples from healthy donors and cancer patients. Only in-frame clones appear in the TCRdb table, and some are missing; sequencing was by immunoSEQ multiplex PCR. The sample shows 48,000 or so clones, nearly 95% of them seen only once. What was sequenced was PBMCs. These receptors were obtained from a woman aged 45-60 years with head and neck cancer.

This chain links TRBV6-5 with TRBJ2-7; TRBD1 matches at 9 bases. Germline V CDR1 and CDR2: MNHEY, SVGAGI. Germline trimming cut 4 bases from V and 8 bases from J; bases unmatched to any gene: 12. The CDR3 is 15 amino acids. CDR3 nucleotides: TGTGCCAGCAGTTCGGCACCGGGACAGGGTCAGAAGCAGTACTTC. Residues: CASSSAPGQGQKQYF.

The gene calls are TRBV5-1 and TRBJ2-3; TRBD1 aligns across 7 bases. The germline V gene encodes CDR1 SGHRS and CDR2 YFSETQ. The length of the CDR3 is 15 residues. The V and J ends lost 4 bases and 3 bases, in that order; junction bases with no gene match: 8. CDR3 sequence (DNA): TGCGCCAGCAGCGAGGGGGCCAGGGTGACAGATACGCAGTATTTT. This sequence encodes CASSEGARVTDTQYF.

This chain joins TRBV30 and TRBJ1-1, with D perhaps TRBD1 (5 bases). V lost 3 bases and J 7 bases, leaving 12 bases between the germline ends. Germline-derived CDR1 and CDR2 are GTSNPN and SVGIG (reference sequence). The CDR3 is 12 amino acids. As DNA, the CDR3 is TGTGCCTGGAGCCTGGGGGGGGATGAAGCTTTCTTT. Its protein is CAWSLGGDEAFF. The full variable domain, in which reference TRBV30 and TRBJ1-1 provide the parts outside the CDR3, is SQTIHQWPATLVQPVGSPLSLECTVEGTSNPNLYWYRQAAGRGLQLLFYSVGIGQISSEVPQNLSASRPQDRQFILSSKKLLLSDSGFYLCAWSLGGDEAFFGQGTRLTVV.

This clone was found once. This rearrangement joins TRBV30 to TRBJ2-2; D unresolved. V dropped 3 bases and J dropped 7 bases, with 6 bases sitting between them. This CDR3 is built from 11 residues. The V gene's germline CDR1 is GTSNPN and CDR2 SVGIG (reference sequence). CDR3 in DNA: TGTGCCTGGAGAGTTGACGGGGAGCTGTTTTTT. This encodes CAWRVDGELFF.

This chain connects TRBV7-9 to TRBJ1-5; D is unclear. Germline CDR1 SEHNR, CDR2 FQNEAQ (reference sequence). Trimming removed 5 bases at V and 3 bases at J, with 8 bases between. The CDR3 loop spans 13 amino acids. DNA of the CDR3: TGTGCCAGCAGCCCACAACTCAATCAGCCCCAGCATTTT. Amino acid sequence: CASSPQLNQPQHF.

This rearrangement joins TRBV24-1 to TRBJ1-2, with TRBD1 matching over 10 bases. Germline CDR1 KGHDR, CDR2 SFDVKD. The CDR3 extends over 16 amino acids. Unmatched junction bases numbered 8, after V lost 3 bases and J lost 5 bases. The DNA for the CDR3 is TGTGCCACCAGTGATGTAAGGGGGGACAGGGGTTATGGCTACACCTTC. It translates to CATSDVRGDRGYGYTF.

The chain has TRBV7-8 and TRBJ1-6; no firm D call. The CDR3 contains 14 residues. The germline gives CDR1 SGHVS, CDR2 FQNEAQ. The V gene lost 10 bases and the J gene lost 4 bases, with 14 bases spanning the gap. The CDR3 reads CATSGSLYNSPLHF. CDR3 DNA sequence: TGTGCCACCTCGGGCAGCCTTTATAATTCACCCCTCCACTTT.

The chain employs TRBV12-3 or TRBV12-4 and TRBJ1-2; D not certain. Trimming took off 3 bases at V and 0 bases at J, with 5 bases between the two ends. The CDR3 has 13 amino acids. CDR3 sequence (DNA): TGTGCCAGCAGTTTTCGCCCTAACTATGGCTACACCTTC. Amino acids: CASSFRPNYGYTF.

The chain couples TRBV2 to TRBJ2-1; no firm D call. Germline V gives CDR1 SNHLY, CDR2 FYNNEI. Trimming stripped 6 bases from V and 9 bases from J, with 12 bases between. This CDR3 has 12 amino acids. CDR3 amino acids: CASRGIVGEQFF. The CDR3, as DNA: TGTGCCAGCAGGGGGATCGTAGGTGAGCAGTTCTTC.

J is TRBJ2-5 and V is TRBV14, with 8 bases aligning to TRBD2. J lost 1 base, V lost 0 bases, and 7 bases had no gene match. The germline gives CDR1 SGHDN, CDR2 FVKESK. This CDR3 has 17 amino acids. In nucleotides, the CDR3 is TGTGCCAGCAGCCAAGATTGGCTAGCGGGCTTCCAAGAGACCCAGTACTTC. Residues: CASSQDWLAGFQETQYF.

The V gene is TRBV5-6, the J gene TRBJ1-2, with D tentatively TRBD1 (6 bases). Germline lookup yields CDR1 SGHDT and CDR2 YYEEEE. The CDR3 is made up of 16 amino acids. V shed 3 bases and J shed 2 bases, with 17 bases lying between them. The CDR3, as DNA: TGTGCCAGCAGCTGGGGGGACAACATCCGCAACTATGGCTACACCTTC. Protein product: CASSWGDNIRNYGYTF.

The J gene is TRBJ2-5, the V gene TRBV5-1; 8 positions match TRBD1. Unmatched junction bases numbered 4, after V lost 7 bases and J lost 2 bases. The CDR3 extends over 13 amino acids. Germline CDR1 and CDR2: SGHRS and YFSETQ. Here the CDR3 DNA reads TGCGCCAGCTCAGGACAGGGACAAGAGACCCAGTACTTC. Translation gives CASSGQGQETQYF.

This clone is a singleton in its sample. J is TRBJ1-6 and V is TRBV5-4; TRBD1 agrees at 10 bases. Germline V CDR1 and CDR2: SGHNT, YYREEE (reference sequence). The J segment lost 10 bases and the V segment lost 3 bases, leaving 7 bases of the junction unmatched. This CDR3 region has 15 residues. CDR3 nucleotides: TGTGCCAGCAGCTCAGGACAGGGGGTACGGTCACCCCTCCACTTT. The encoded protein is CASSSGQGVRSPLHF.

The chain combines TRBV12-3 or TRBV12-4 with TRBJ2-7, with TRBD1 identical over 10 bases. The CDR3 sequence is 12 residues long. V trimming: 8 bases; J trimming: 6 bases; junction bases outside the gene matches: 4. CDR3 nucleotides: TGTGCCAGCCGGGACAGGGGAGGCGAGCAGTACTTC. This encodes CASRDRGGEQYF.

This rearrangement joins TRBV7-2 to TRBJ1-5; a weak D match, TRBD1 (5 bases). CDR1 and CDR2 (germline): SGHTA, FQGNSA. CDR3 length equals 14 residues. V was clipped by 5 bases and J by 0 bases, with 8 bases between them. CDR3 DNA sequence: TGTGCCAGCAGCCCTACAGGTAGCAATCAGCCCCAGCATTTT. It translates to CASSPTGSNQPQHF.

As for this clone: Other DNA sequences within the sample encode an identical CDR3. The chain has TRBV18 and TRBJ1-1; D call uncertain. Germline values: CDR1 KGHSH, CDR2 LQKENI. The CDR3 has 13 amino acids. V lost 1 base and J lost 1, with 4 bases in between. DNA for the CDR3: TGTGCCAGCTCACCACAGGGGAACACTGAAGCTTTCTTT. This codes for CASSPQGNTEAFF. The entire variable domain, with the rest obtained from reference TRBV18 and TRBJ1-1, is as follows: NAGVMQNPRHLVRRRGQEARLRCSPMKGHSHVYWYRQLPEEGLKFMVYLQKENIIDESGMPKERFSAEFPKEGPSILRIQQVVRGDSAAYFCASSPQGNTEAFFGQGTRLTVV.

Comments on this clone: The same CDR3 is also encoded by other DNA sequences in this sample. This chain links TRBV2 with TRBJ2-3; 7 bases are a match to TRBD2. V dropped 4 bases and J dropped 6; count of bases not matched to a gene: 10. CDR3 length: 15 amino acids. Germline CDR1 SNHLY, CDR2 FYNNEI. This CDR3 is CASSGGGGGPDTQYF. The CDR3, as DNA: TGTGCCAGCAGTGGGGGTGGCGGGGGTCCGGATACGCAGTATTTT.

The chain is built from TRBV2 and TRBJ2-1, with TRBD1 identical over 7 bases. The CDR3 sequence is 16 residues long. Germline CDR1 SNHLY, CDR2 FYNNEI. V lost 4 bases and J lost 5; bases outside the gene matches: 11. CDR3: CASSGRTGVLNNEQFF. CDR3 DNA sequence: TGTGCCAGCAGTGGCCGGACAGGAGTTTTAAACAATGAGCAGTTCTTC.

The chain uses TRBV3-1 (or the pseudogene TRBV3-2) and TRBJ2-1, with TRBD2 matching 9 bases. The CDR3 consists of 14 residues. The V segment lost 4 bases and the J segment 6 bases; nucleotides outside the gene matches: 4. The germline V gene has CDR1 LGHDT and CDR2 YNNKEL (reference sequence). The CDR3 nucleotides read TGTGCCAGCAGCCTCGCGGGAGGGGCCAATGAGCAGTTCTTC. Encoded protein: CASSLAGGANEQFF.

The CDR3 coding sequence is TGTGCCAGTAGTCTCGGACGTTCTACTGAAGCTTTCTTT. Translation gives CASSLGRSTEAFF. V usage is TRBV19 and J usage is TRBJ1-1; D unclear. The ends were cut back, 5 bases at V and 5 bases at J, with 12 bases in the middle. This CDR3 has 13 residues. Germline CDR1 is LNHDA and CDR2 is SQIVND (reference sequence).

The chain uses TRBV6-5 and TRBJ1-2; TRBD1 is a possible D gene (6 bases). This CDR3 has 15 residues. Looked up from germline, CDR1 is MNHEY and CDR2 is SVGAGI. V dropped 0 bases and J dropped 2 bases, with 10 bases sitting between them. This CDR3 reads CASSYSEGGNYGYTF. The CDR3 DNA reads TGTGCCAGCAGTTACTCCGAGGGGGGGAACTATGGCTACACCTTC.

J is TRBJ1-4 and V is TRBV7-6; TRBD1 is a possible D gene (5 bases). This CDR3 spans 16 amino acids. CDR1 and CDR2 (germline): SGHVS, FNYEAQ. Trimming removed 5 bases at V and 0 bases at J, with 13 bases between. The CDR3 spells CASSIQATATNEKLFF. CDR3 nucleotides: TGTGCCAGCAGCATCCAAGCGACAGCAACTAATGAAAAACTGTTTTTT.

This chain uses TRBV7-6 with TRBJ1-3, with D hard to call. This CDR3 comprises 15 residues. The V end was cut by 5 bases, the J end by 4 bases, with 15 bases between. CDR1 and CDR2 (germline): SGHVS, FNYEAQ. CDR3 DNA sequence: TGTGCCAGCAGCCAAGACCTAGGAGGAGGAAACACCATATATTTT. It translates to CASSQDLGGGNTIYF.

The chain combines TRBV21-1 with TRBJ2-7. TRBV21-1 is flagged as a pseudogene. CDR3 length: 16 amino acids. The CDR3 here is CASSPKGTESSYEQYF. The CDR3 DNA sequence: TGTGCCAGCAGCCCAAAGGGGACGGAGAGCTCCTACGAGCAGTACTTC.

The V and J genes are TRBV30 and TRBJ2-5, with D possibly being TRBD1 (6 bases). This CDR3 has 14 amino acids. Germline V gives CDR1 GTSNPN, CDR2 SVGIG (reference sequence). V was cut by 0 bases and J by 5 bases, with 13 bases left in between. The CDR3: CAWSVPGARETQYF. The DNA of the CDR3 is TGTGCCTGGAGTGTTCCAGGGGCCCGCGAGACCCAGTACTTC.

This clone occurred once. The rearrangement uses TRBV7-9 and TRBJ2-2; 8 nucleotides agree with TRBD1. This CDR3 region has 13 residues. CDR1 SEHNR and CDR2 FQNEAQ come from the germline V gene (reference sequence). Trimming at V came to 6 bases and at J to 6 bases, leaving 3 bases not matched to a gene. The CDR3, as DNA: TGTGCCAGCAGTGACAGGGGACCCGGGGAGCTGTTTTTT. As protein: CASSDRGPGELFF.

This clone was detected only once. The V and J genes are TRBV6-6 and TRBJ2-7, with D perhaps matching TRBD2 (6 bases). This CDR3 comprises 14 residues. V was cut by 5 bases and J by 2 bases, with 13 bases left in between. Germline-derived CDR1 and CDR2 are MNHNY and SVGAGI (reference sequence). CDR3: CASSPRGLPYEQYF. As DNA, the CDR3 is TGTGCCAGCAGTCCGAGGGGACTTCCCTACGAGCAGTACTTC.

As concerns this clone: At the DNA level, this CDR3 is encoded by other sequences in the same sample as well. The chain uses TRBV6-5 and TRBJ1-2; D is ambiguous. The CDR3 consists of 13 residues. Germline V gene data show CDR1 as MNHEY and CDR2 as SVGAGI. V dropped 6 bases and J dropped 7 bases, with 15 bases sitting between them. CDR3 sequence reads: CASSPGTTGGYTF. DNA for the CDR3: TGTGCCAGCAGCCCAGGAACCACGGGTGGCTACACCTTC.